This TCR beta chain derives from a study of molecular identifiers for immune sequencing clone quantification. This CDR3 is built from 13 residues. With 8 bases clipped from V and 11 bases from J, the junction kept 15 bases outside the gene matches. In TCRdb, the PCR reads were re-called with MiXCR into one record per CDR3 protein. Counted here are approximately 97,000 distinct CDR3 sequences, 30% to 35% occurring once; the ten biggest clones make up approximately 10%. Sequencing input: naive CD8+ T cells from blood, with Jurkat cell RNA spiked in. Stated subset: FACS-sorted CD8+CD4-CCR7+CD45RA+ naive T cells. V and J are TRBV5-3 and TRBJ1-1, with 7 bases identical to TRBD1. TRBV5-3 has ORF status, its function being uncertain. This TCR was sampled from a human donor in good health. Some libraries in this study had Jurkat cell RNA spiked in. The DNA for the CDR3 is TGTGCCAGCAGCCCCGCCCCAGGGGGATCCGCTTTCTTT. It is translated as CASSPAPGGSAFF.